This T cell receptor (beta chain) comes out of a study of blood T cell repertoires in COVID-19. Assay: immunoSEQ multiplex PCR; the TCRdb copy retains only in-frame clones and omits some. The sample contains about 350,000 clones, more than 75% of which appear only once. Germline lookup yields CDR1 GTSNPN and CDR2 SVGIG (reference sequence). There are 13 residues in the CDR3. V was clipped by 4 bases and J by 4 bases, with 11 bases between them. Clinical history as reported by participants underpinned cohort assignment. Input material: PBMCs or T cells enriched from blood (not recorded which). This clonotype originated in a woman under 40 who had recovered from COVID-19. This chain connects TRBV30 to TRBJ1-3, with D possibly TRBD1 on 6 matching bases. The CDR3 spells CAWMGRGGNTIYF. CDR3 DNA sequence: TGTGCCTGGATGGGCAGGGGCGGAAACACCATATATTTT.